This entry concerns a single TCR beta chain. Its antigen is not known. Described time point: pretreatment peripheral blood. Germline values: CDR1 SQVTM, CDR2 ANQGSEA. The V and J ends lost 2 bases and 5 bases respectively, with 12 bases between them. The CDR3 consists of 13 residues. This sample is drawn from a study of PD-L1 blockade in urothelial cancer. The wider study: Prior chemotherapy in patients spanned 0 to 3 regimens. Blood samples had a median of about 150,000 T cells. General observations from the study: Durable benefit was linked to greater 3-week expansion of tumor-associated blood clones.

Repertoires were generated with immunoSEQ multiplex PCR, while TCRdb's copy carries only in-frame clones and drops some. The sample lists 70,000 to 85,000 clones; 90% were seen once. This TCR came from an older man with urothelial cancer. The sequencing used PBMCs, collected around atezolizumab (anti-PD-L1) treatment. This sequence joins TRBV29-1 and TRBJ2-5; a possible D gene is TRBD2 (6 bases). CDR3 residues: CSVEWRGRETQYF. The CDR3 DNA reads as TGCAGCGTTGAATGGAGGGGAAGGGAGACCCAGTACTTC.